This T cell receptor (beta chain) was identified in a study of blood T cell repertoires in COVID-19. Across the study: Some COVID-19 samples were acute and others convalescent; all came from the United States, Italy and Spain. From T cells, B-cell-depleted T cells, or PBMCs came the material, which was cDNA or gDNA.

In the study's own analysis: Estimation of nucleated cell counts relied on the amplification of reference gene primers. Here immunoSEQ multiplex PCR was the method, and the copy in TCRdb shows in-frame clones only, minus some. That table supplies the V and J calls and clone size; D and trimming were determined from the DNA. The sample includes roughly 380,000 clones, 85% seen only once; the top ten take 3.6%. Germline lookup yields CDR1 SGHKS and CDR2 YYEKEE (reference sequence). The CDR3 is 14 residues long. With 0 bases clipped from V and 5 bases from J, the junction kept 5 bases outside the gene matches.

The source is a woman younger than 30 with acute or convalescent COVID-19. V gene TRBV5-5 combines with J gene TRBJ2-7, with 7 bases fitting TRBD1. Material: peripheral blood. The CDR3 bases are TGTGCCAGCAGCTTGGGCCAGGGGGTCAACGAGCAGTACTTC. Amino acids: CASSLGQGVNEQYF.